Listed below are T cell receptor beta chains from one sample, sequenced in a study of T cell responses to AZD1222 COVID-19 vaccine. Profiling relied on immunoSEQ multiplex PCR, and the TCRdb table lists in-frame clones only, not all of them. The sample has under 200,000 clones; around 93% are singletons. The sample consisted of peripheral blood, taken on day 0 of AZD1222 vaccination. These TCRs come from an adult in good health. CDR3s include the opening cysteine and the closing phenylalanine or tryptophan.

v_call	j_call	cdr3_aa
TRBV28	TRBJ1-4	CASSPQGMGEKLFF
TRBV6-1	TRBJ2-7	CASSESGPGTSYEQYF
TRBV28	TRBJ2-7	CASTLGGLYEQYF
TRBV28	TRBJ2-6	CASRMAGSSGANVLTF
TRBV23-1	TRBJ2-3	CASSLALQGGTDTQYF
TRBV10-3	TRBJ1-1	CAFSSGVGTEAFF
TRBV7-8	TRBJ1-1	CASSSSQGDNTEAFF
TRBV5-4	TRBJ1-1	CASSAAENTEAFF
TRBV6-5	TRBJ2-7	CASRRAYEQYF
TRBV7-9	TRBJ1-1	CASQRADMNTEAFF
TRBV28	TRBJ1-6	CASSLIRLKNNSPLHF
TRBV14	TRBJ1-2	CASSDGRIGYGYTF
TRBV28	TRBJ1-5	CASSLTGTRFSNQPQHF
TRBV5-1	TRBJ1-1	CASSLVSMNTEAFF
TRBV27	TRBJ1-1	CASSRTFWGDTEAFF
TRBV6-6	TRBJ1-6	CASSYPDDNSPLHF
TRBV19	TRBJ1-5	CASSIDRQGGQGFQPQHF
TRBV5-1	TRBJ1-1	CASRGDTEAFF
TRBV5-4	TRBJ2-7	CASSLRGTVEQYF
TRBV7-9	TRBJ2-5	CASSLAERGGRETQYF
TRBV19	TRBJ1-2	CASSWALGGYTF
TRBV9	TRBJ2-1	CASSASPTLKGNEQFF
TRBV30	TRBJ1-1	CAWQGQGGTEAFF
TRBV5-6	TRBJ1-6	CASRDRFSSPLHF
TRBV4-1	TRBJ1-3	CASSPTGEIGTIYF
TRBV6-5	TRBJ1-1	CASSYSTAYEAFF
TRBV19	TRBJ1-2	CASSIGGDRSYNYGYTF
TRBV2	TRBJ1-5	CASSVRGDQPQHF
TRBV3-1/TRBV3-2	TRBJ1-1	CASSQDTTEAFF
TRBV24-1	TRBJ1-1	CATRASTGTNTEAFF
TRBV6-5	TRBJ1-1	CASRRQEVLDTEAFF
TRBV28	TRBJ2-7	CASSFELTLIDEQYF
TRBV11-2	TRBJ2-3	CASSSGTGNTDTQYF
TRBV19	TRBJ1-5	CASSIEGNQPQHF
TRBV27	TRBJ2-6	CASKTGFSGANVLTF
TRBV5-1	TRBJ2-2	CASSPRREGTGELFF
TRBV7-2	TRBJ2-7	CASSLDHYEQYF
TRBV6-5	TRBJ2-7	CASSRSPLGYEQYF
TRBV9	TRBJ2-1	CASSVASGRTGEQFF
TRBV5-4	TRBJ2-1	CASSSGTSGRNEQFF
TRBV27	TRBJ1-1	CASSLNRGNTEAFF
TRBV6-1	TRBJ1-2	CASSEIGPGSAYTF
TRBV14	TRBJ1-6	CASSQRTGLNSPLHF
TRBV7-2	TRBJ1-1	CASSLRDVTTEAFF
TRBV7-3	TRBJ2-2	CASSFGGGELFF
TRBV9	TRBJ2-5	CASSVDTEQETQYF
TRBV28	TRBJ1-5	CASSSANRISNQPQHF
TRBV4-3	TRBJ1-4	CASSQVLDDRKNEKLFF
TRBV14	TRBJ1-6	CASSQVLNSYNSPLHF
TRBV6-5	TRBJ1-4	CASSWGTGEKLFF
TRBV18	TRBJ1-1	CASSPLLDGQSNTEAFF
TRBV3-1/TRBV3-2	TRBJ1-3	CASSQRHEAGGNTIYF
TRBV5-4	TRBJ2-7	CASSPDRDRAYEQYF
TRBV28	TRBJ2-7	CASRWTRNGEQYF
TRBV25-1	TRBJ2-7	CASSAQETFYEQYF